The 27 T cell receptor beta chains below all came from one sample that was sequenced in a study of CD8+ T cells in alopecia areata. RNA was extracted and reverse transcribed into cDNA as the sequencing template. The method was immunoSEQ multiplex PCR; TCRdb's version includes in-frame clones alone and lacks a portion of them. The sample has some 170,000 clones; approximately 59% are singletons. Sequencing used CD4+ T cells sorted from blood, obtained at week 0. These receptors were obtained from a human donor with alopecia areata.

The chain combines TRBV30 with TRBJ1-2; weak D call: TRBD1 (6 bases). V was pared by 8 bases and J by 5 bases, with 18 bases between. The germline V gene has CDR1 GTSNPN and CDR2 SVGIG (reference sequence). The CDR3 runs 13 residues. The CDR3 DNA sequence: TGTGCCAGCATCGGGGGGCTCGGGTATGGCTACACCTTC. Amino acid sequence: CASIGGLGYGYTF.

As DNA, the CDR3 is TGTGCCAGCAGTTTGGAGGGGGGTAGCAATCAGCCCCAGCATTTT. This codes for CASSLEGGSNQPQHF. V gene TRBV27 combines with J gene TRBJ1-5; D possibly corresponds to TRBD1 (6 bases). The V gene's germline CDR1 is MNHEY and CDR2 SMNVEV (reference sequence). The CDR3 spans 15 residues. The germline V and J ends were trimmed by 3 bases and 0 bases, with 9 bases remaining between them.

The J gene is TRBJ1-2, the V gene TRBV5-1; TRBD1 agrees at 7 bases. This CDR3 contains 13 residues. V was clipped by 3 bases and J by 7 bases; unmatched bases: 6. Germline V gene data show CDR1 as SGHRS and CDR2 as YFSETQ. Here the CDR3 DNA reads TGCGCCAGCAGCTGGGACAGTACCAGTGGCTACACCTTC. It encodes CASSWDSTSGYTF.

V and J are TRBV30 and TRBJ1-5; no clear D. Trimming left V 3 bases short and J 4 bases short, with 10 bases between. Germline assignment: CDR1 GTSNPN and CDR2 SVGIG (reference sequence). This CDR3 is built from 13 residues. The CDR3 bases are TGTGCCTGGAGCCTCCAGGCAAATCAGCCCCAGCATTTT. It yields the protein CAWSLQANQPQHF.

The chain recombines TRBV29-1 with TRBJ1-1; D not certain. Trimming shortened V by 4 bases and J by 1 base, and 7 bases separated the two germline ends. This CDR3 contains 12 residues. CDR1 is SQVTM, CDR2 ANQGSEA, per germline. As DNA, the CDR3 is TGCAGCGTTGCCGCCAGGAACACTGAAGCTTTCTTT. It is translated as CSVAARNTEAFF.

The rearrangement joins TRBV5-1 to TRBJ1-1; D gene uncertain. Germline CDR1 and CDR2: SGHRS and YFSETQ. This CDR3 comprises 13 residues. V was cut by 4 bases and J by 1 base, with 8 bases left in between. The CDR3 spells CASSQSENTEAFF. For the CDR3, the DNA is TGCGCCAGCAGCCAGTCAGAGAACACTGAAGCTTTCTTT.

Only a few counts were recorded for this clone. This rearrangement joins TRBV27 to TRBJ2-1; 13 nucleotides line up with TRBD2. V gave up 5 bases and J gave up 2 bases; unmatched junction bases: 3. Germline CDR1 reads MNHEY; CDR2 reads SMNVEV (reference sequence). CDR3 size: 16 residues. The chain's CDR3 is CASSRLAGGTYNEQFF. The CDR3 DNA follows: TGTGCCAGCAGTAGACTAGCGGGGGGTACCTACAATGAGCAGTTCTTC.

J is TRBJ2-7 and V is TRBV5-6, with D tentatively TRBD1 (6 bases). The CDR3 consists of 17 residues. V lost 6 bases and J lost 5, with 27 bases in between. Germline V gives CDR1 SGHDT, CDR2 YYEEEE. In DNA form, the CDR3 reads TGTGCCAGCAACCGAAACAAACAGGGTATGATATGGGACGAGCAGTACTTC. Translation: CASNRNKQGMIWDEQYF. The variable domain in full, with the rest retrieved from reference TRBV5-6 and TRBJ2-7, is DAGVTQSPTHLIKTRGQQVTLRCSPKSGHDTVSWYQQALGQGPQFIFQYYEEEERQRGNFPDRFSGHQFPNYSSELNVNALLLGDSALYLCASNRNKQGMIWDEQYFGPGTRLTVT.

This clone has more than one count but fewer than ten. V is TRBV5-1 and J is TRBJ2-5, with D possibly being TRBD1 (7 bases). This CDR3 comprises 16 residues. V lost 5 bases and J 4 bases, leaving 21 bases between the germline ends. Germline V gene sequence: CDR1 SGHRS, CDR2 YFSETQ. This chain's CDR3 is CASSQNNQGGGETQYF. In nucleotides, the CDR3 is TGCGCCAGCAGTCAGAATAACCAGGGGGGCGGAGAGACCCAGTACTTC.

V is TRBV6-6 and J is TRBJ2-7; TRBD1 matches at 9 bases. Germline CDR1 reads MNHNY; CDR2 reads SVGAGI (reference sequence). V shed 6 bases, J shed 4 bases, and the junction held 10 bases outside the gene matches. This CDR3 is 15 amino acids long. The CDR3 DNA reads as TGTGCCAGCAGAGAGGGGGACAGGGTATTTTACGAGCAGTACTTC. Translation gives CASREGDRVFYEQYF.

This clone occurred a few times. This chain uses TRBV5-1 with TRBJ2-5; 10 bases align to TRBD2. CDR1 and CDR2 (germline): SGHRS, YFSETQ. With V trimmed by 0 bases and J by 2 bases, 7 bases remained unmatched. The length of the CDR3 is 17 residues. Here the CDR3 DNA reads TGCGCCAGCAGCTTGGCTGGCGCTAGCGGGGGACAAGAGACCCAGTACTTC. Its protein is CASSLAGASGGQETQYF. Filled out from reference TRBV5-1 and TRBJ2-5, the complete variable domain reads KAGVTQTPRYLIKTRGQQVTLSCSPISGHRSVSWYQQTPGQGLQFLFEYFSETQRNKGNFPGRFSGRQFSNSRSEMNVSTLELGDSALYLCASSLAGASGGQETQYFGPGTRLLVL.

The V and J genes are TRBV29-1 and TRBJ2-4; 9 nucleotides match TRBD2. Germline V gives CDR1 SQVTM, CDR2 ANQGSEA. The CDR3 is 17 residues long. Trimming took 6 bases from V and 4 from J; bases not matched to a gene: 16. The CDR3 coding sequence is TGCAGCGTCCAGGGACTAGCCGGAGGTGGGAGTAAAAACATTCAGTACTTC. Protein: CSVQGLAGGGSKNIQYF.

This clone appeared a few times. The rearrangement uses TRBV28 and TRBJ1-3; tentative D call: TRBD1 (5 bases). This CDR3 contains 16 residues. V shed 7 bases and J shed 2 bases, with 18 bases lying between them. CDR1 is MDHEN and CDR2 is SYDVKM in the germline V gene. CDR3 region: CASNPARGITGNTIYF. The CDR3 DNA reads as TGTGCCAGCAACCCGGCGCGGGGGATCACTGGAAACACCATATATTTT.

The CDR3, as DNA: TGCGCCAGCAGCTTGGACCGGTTTGGGGAAAAACTGTTTTTT. Translation gives CASSLDRFGEKLFF. This chain joins TRBV5-1 and TRBJ1-4; D unresolved. Germline V gene sequence: CDR1 SGHRS, CDR2 YFSETQ. There are 14 residues in the CDR3. V dropped 0 bases and J dropped 8 bases, with 11 bases sitting between them.

V usage is TRBV10-3 and J usage is TRBJ2-1; TRBD1 is a possible D gene (5 bases). CDR1 and CDR2 (germline): ENHRY, SYGVKD. The CDR3 consists of 13 residues. V was trimmed by 5 bases and J by 9 bases, leaving 14 bases between them. This CDR3 reads CAISLDNLTEQFF. The CDR3 nucleotides are TGTGCCATCAGTTTGGACAACCTCACTGAGCAGTTCTTC.

V usage is TRBV11-2 and J usage is TRBJ2-2; weak D call: TRBD2 (6 bases). This CDR3 is 14 amino acids long. Germline CDR1 is SGHAT and CDR2 is FQNNGV. The V end lost 3 bases, the J end lost 5 bases, and 10 bases lay between the germline ends. CDR3 in DNA: TGTGCCAGCAGCTTTCTGGGGAGGACCGGGGAGCTGTTTTTT. This sequence encodes CASSFLGRTGELFF.

V is TRBV2 and J is TRBJ2-2; D not resolved. Trimming removed 3 bases from V and 7 bases from J, with 9 bases in between. The CDR3 is 13 amino acids. The germline V gene has CDR1 SNHLY and CDR2 FYNNEI. CDR3 in DNA: TGTGCCAGCAGTGATTCGGGTATCGGGGAGCTGTTTTTT. As protein: CASSDSGIGELFF.

J is TRBJ1-1 and V is TRBV11-2; 7 bases line up with TRBD1. Germline-derived CDR1 and CDR2 are SGHAT and FQNNGV. The CDR3 loop spans 14 amino acids. Trimming took 5 bases from V and 0 from J; bases not matched to a gene: 3. The CDR3 loop is CASSRDRVNTEAFF. In DNA form, the CDR3 reads TGTGCCAGCAGCCGCGACAGGGTGAACACTGAAGCTTTCTTT.

The chain joins TRBV11-2 to TRBJ1-2, with a possible D match to TRBD1 (5 bases). CDR3 length equals 14 residues. Germline V CDR1 and CDR2: SGHAT, FQNNGV. The V and J ends lost 0 bases and 3 bases respectively, with 8 bases between them. CDR3 DNA: TGTGCCAGCAGCTTAGATTGGGGGGACTATGGCTACACCTTC. Translated, it gives CASSLDWGDYGYTF.

CDR3 DNA: TGTGCCAGCAGCAGGTCGGCGGGAGAGACCCAGTACTTC. Translation gives CASSRSAGETQYF. The chain employs TRBV7-9 and TRBJ2-5; D might be TRBD2 (5 bases). There are 13 residues in the CDR3. The V gene lost 5 bases and the J gene lost 4 bases, with 11 bases spanning the gap. CDR1 and CDR2 (germline): SEHNR, FQNEAQ (reference sequence).

This clone has just a few counts. Other nucleotide sequences from this sample produce the same CDR3. The gene calls are TRBV19 and TRBJ2-5; D call uncertain. This CDR3 has 12 residues. V lost 1 base and J lost 4, with 4 bases in between. CDR1 and CDR2 from the germline V gene are LNHDA and SQIVND (reference sequence). DNA for the CDR3: TGTGCCAGTAGTATAGGGGGAGAGACCCAGTACTTC. Its protein is CASSIGGETQYF. The entire variable domain, with the rest obtained from reference TRBV19 and TRBJ2-5, is as follows: DGGITQSPKYLFRKEGQNVTLSCEQNLNHDAMYWYRQDPGQGLRLIYYSQIVNDFQKGDIAEGYSVSREKKESFPLTVTSAQKNPTAFYLCASSIGGETQYFGPGTRLLVL.

The table lists this clone with many counts. The rearrangement links TRBV10-3 to TRBJ2-1; 7 bases map to TRBD2. Trimming at V came to 9 bases and at J to 12 bases, leaving 14 bases not matched to a gene. There are 13 residues in the CDR3. Germline assignment: CDR1 ENHRY and CDR2 SYGVKD. The CDR3 DNA reads as TGTGCCATACGGGGGGACCCCACGTGGGGGCAGTTCTTC. This translates into CAIRGDPTWGQFF.

The V and J genes are TRBV28 and TRBJ2-3; D perhaps matches TRBD2 (7 bases). The CDR3 loop spans 14 amino acids. Germline V CDR1 and CDR2: MDHEN, SYDVKM. Trimming shortened V by 6 bases and J by 3 bases, and 13 bases separated the two germline ends. CDR3 region: CASRSKGGTDTQYF. CDR3 bases: TGTGCCAGCAGGTCTAAGGGGGGGACAGATACGCAGTATTTT.

This chain links TRBV29-1 with TRBJ1-1, with D tentatively TRBD1 (6 bases). This CDR3 comprises 13 residues. V shed 6 bases and J shed 0 bases, with 11 bases lying between them. CDR1 and CDR2 (germline): SQVTM, ANQGSEA. CDR3 in amino acids: CSVRQVMNTEAFF. CDR3 nucleotide sequence: TGCAGCGTCCGACAGGTAATGAACACTGAAGCTTTCTTT.

This clone turned up a few times. The chain joins TRBV4-1 to TRBJ2-5; 9 bases line up with TRBD1. V shed 5 bases and J 1 base; nucleotides not matched to a gene: 5. Germline CDR1 is MGHRA and CDR2 is YSYEKL. CDR3 length: 15 residues. DNA of the CDR3: TGCGCCAGCAGCTCCAGGGACAGGGCCCAAGAGACCCAGTACTTC. Amino acid sequence: CASSSRDRAQETQYF.

The CDR3 protein is CASRIWDRSYGYTF. DNA for the CDR3: TGTGCCAGCCGTATTTGGGACAGGTCTTATGGCTACACCTTC. The chain combines TRBV5-6 with TRBJ1-2, with 8 bases aligning to TRBD1. The germline V gene encodes CDR1 SGHDT and CDR2 YYEEEE. The CDR3 consists of 14 residues. V lost 7 bases and J lost 5; bases outside the gene matches: 10.

Here the CDR3 reads CAISESDPGEQFF. CDR3 nucleotides: TGTGCCATCAGTGAGTCGGACCCAGGGGAGCAGTTCTTC. The chain recombines TRBV10-3 with TRBJ2-1; D might be TRBD1 (5 bases). CDR3 size: 13 residues. Deletions cut 0 bases from V and 10 bases from J, with 10 bases between. Germline V gives CDR1 ENHRY, CDR2 SYGVKD.